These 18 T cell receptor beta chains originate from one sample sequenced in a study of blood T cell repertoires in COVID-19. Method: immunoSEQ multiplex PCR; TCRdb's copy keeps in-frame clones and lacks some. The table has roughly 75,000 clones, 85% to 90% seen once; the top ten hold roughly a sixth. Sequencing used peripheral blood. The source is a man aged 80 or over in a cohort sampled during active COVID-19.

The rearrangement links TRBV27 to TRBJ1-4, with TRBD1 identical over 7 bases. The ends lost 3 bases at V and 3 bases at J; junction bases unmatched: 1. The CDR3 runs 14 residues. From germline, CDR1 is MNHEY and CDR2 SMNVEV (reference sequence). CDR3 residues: CASSLGQSNEKLFF. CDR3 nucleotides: TGTGCCAGCAGTTTGGGACAGTCTAATGAAAAACTGTTTTTT.

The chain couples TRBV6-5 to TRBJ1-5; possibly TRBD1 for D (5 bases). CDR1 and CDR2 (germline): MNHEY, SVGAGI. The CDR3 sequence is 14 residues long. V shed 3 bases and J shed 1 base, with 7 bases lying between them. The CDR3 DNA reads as TGTGCCAGCAGTTATAAGGGGAGCAATCAGCCCCAGCATTTT. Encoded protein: CASSYKGSNQPQHF.

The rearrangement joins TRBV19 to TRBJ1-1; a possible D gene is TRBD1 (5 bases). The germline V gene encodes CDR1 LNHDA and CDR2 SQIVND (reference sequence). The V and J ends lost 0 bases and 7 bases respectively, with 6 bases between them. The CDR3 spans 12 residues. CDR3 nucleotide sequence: TGTGCCAGTAGTATAGAAACAGGTGAAGCTTTCTTT. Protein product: CASSIETGEAFF.

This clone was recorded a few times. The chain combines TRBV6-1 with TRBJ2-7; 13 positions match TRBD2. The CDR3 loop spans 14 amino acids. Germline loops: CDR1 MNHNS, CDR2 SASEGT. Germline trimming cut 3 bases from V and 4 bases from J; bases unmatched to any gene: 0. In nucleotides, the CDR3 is TGTGCCAGCAGTGAGGGACTAGCGGGGTACGAGCAGTACGTC. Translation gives CASSEGLAGYEQYV.

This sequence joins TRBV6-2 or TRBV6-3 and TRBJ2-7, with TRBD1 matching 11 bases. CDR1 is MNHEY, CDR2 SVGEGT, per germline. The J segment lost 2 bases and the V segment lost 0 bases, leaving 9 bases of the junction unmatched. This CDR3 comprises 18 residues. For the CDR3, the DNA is TGTGCCAGCAGTTACTCGATGTCCCGGGACAGGGGGACCTACGAGCAGTACTTC. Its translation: CASSYSMSRDRGTYEQYF.

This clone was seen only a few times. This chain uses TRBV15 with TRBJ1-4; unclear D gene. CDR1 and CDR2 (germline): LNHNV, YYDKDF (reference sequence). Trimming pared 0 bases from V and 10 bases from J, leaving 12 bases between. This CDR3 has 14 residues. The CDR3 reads CATSRDPPTGKLFF. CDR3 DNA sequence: TGTGCCACCAGCAGAGATCCCCCAACGGGAAAACTGTTTTTT.

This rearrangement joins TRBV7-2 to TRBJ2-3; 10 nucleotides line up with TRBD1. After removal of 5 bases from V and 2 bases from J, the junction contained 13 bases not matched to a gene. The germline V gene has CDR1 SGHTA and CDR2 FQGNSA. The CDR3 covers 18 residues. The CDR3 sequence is CASSPRRGDRGSTDTQYF. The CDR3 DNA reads TGTGCCAGCAGCCCTCGAAGAGGGGACAGGGGATCCACAGATACGCAGTATTTT.

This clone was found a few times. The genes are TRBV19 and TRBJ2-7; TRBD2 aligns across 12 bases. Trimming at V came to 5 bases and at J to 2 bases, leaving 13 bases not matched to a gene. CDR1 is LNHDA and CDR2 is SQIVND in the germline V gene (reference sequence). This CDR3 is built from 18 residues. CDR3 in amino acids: CASSLKGTSGGLTYEQYF. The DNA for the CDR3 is TGTGCCAGTAGTCTCAAAGGCACTAGCGGGGGGCTTACCTACGAGCAGTACTTC.

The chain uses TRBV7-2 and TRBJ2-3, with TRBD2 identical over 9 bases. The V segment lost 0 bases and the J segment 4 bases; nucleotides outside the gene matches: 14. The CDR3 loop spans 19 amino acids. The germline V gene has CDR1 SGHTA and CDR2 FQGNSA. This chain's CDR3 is CASSLARGSSGGFADTQYF. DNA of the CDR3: TGTGCCAGCAGCTTAGCGCGGGGGAGTAGCGGGGGTTTCGCAGATACGCAGTATTTT.

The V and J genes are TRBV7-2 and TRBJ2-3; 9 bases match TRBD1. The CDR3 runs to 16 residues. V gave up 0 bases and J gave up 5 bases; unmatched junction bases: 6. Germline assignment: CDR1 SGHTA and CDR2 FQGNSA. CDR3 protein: CASSLAARTGVDTQYF. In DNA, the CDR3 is TGTGCCAGCAGCTTAGCTGCCAGGACAGGGGTAGATACGCAGTATTTT.

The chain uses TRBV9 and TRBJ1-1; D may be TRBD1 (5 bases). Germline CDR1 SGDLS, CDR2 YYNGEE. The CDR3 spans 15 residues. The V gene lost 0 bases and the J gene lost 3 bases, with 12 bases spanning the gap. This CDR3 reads CASSVETAGYTEAFF. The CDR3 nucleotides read TGTGCCAGCAGCGTAGAGACAGCAGGGTACACTGAAGCTTTCTTT.

The CDR3 sequence: CASRRRGQGADGYTF. For the CDR3, the DNA is TGTGCCAGCAGGCGGCGTGGACAGGGGGCCGATGGCTACACCTTC. The chain employs TRBV27 and TRBJ1-2; 11 bases are a match to TRBD1. The J segment lost 6 bases and the V segment lost 6 bases, leaving 9 bases of the junction unmatched. Per germline, CDR1 MNHEY and CDR2 SMNVEV (reference sequence). This CDR3 spans 15 amino acids.

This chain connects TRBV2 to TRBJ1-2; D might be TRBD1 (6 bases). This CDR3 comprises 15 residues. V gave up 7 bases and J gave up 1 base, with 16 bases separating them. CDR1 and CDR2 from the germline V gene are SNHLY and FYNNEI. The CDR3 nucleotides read TGTGCCAGCACCCGAGGGGGGGGCGGTAACTATGGCTACACCTTC. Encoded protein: CASTRGGGGNYGYTF.

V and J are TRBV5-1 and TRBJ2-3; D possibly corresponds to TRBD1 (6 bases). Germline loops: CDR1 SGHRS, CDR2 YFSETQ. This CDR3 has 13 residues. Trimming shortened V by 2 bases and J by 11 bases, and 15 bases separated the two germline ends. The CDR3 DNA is TGCGCCAGCAGCTTCGGAGCAGGGGAATGGCAGTATTTT. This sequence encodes CASSFGAGEWQYF.

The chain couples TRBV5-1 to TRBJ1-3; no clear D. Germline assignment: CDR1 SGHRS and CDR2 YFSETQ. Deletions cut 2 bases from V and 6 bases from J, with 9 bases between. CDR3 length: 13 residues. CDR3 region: CASSLTLENTIYF. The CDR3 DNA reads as TGCGCCAGCAGCTTAACTCTAGAAAACACCATATATTTT.

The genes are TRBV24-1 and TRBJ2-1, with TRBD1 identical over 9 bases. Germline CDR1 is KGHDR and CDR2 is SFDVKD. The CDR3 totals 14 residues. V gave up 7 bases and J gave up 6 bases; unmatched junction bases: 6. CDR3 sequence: CATRGTGLINEQFF. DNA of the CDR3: TGTGCCACCAGAGGGACAGGGCTGATCAATGAGCAGTTCTTC.

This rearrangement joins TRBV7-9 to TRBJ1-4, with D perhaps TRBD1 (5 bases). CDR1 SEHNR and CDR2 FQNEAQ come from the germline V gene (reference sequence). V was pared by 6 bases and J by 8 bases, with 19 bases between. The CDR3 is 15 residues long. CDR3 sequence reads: CASRNRGDSGEKLFF. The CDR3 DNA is TGTGCCAGCAGGAATAGGGGCGACAGCGGGGAAAAACTGTTTTTT.

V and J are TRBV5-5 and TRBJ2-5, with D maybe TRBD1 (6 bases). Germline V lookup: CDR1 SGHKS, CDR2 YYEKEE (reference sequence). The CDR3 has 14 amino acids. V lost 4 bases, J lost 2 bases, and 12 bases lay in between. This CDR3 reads CASSQTGTQETQYF. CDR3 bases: TGTGCCAGCAGCCAAACAGGGACGCAAGAGACCCAGTACTTC.